Below are 19 T cell receptor beta chains sequenced from a single sample in a study of long-term antiretroviral therapy in people with HIV. Sequencing relied on immunoSEQ assay v3.0, run at survey level. Assay used: immunoSEQ multiplex PCR; TCRdb lists only in-frame clones, some missing. The table includes tens of thousands of clones, about 86% detected once. Sequencing was performed on unsorted PBMCs, taken 1.3 years after starting antiretroviral therapy. These receptors all come from a man aged 55 to 70 with HIV.

The rearrangement uses TRBV9 and TRBJ1-5; no clear D gene. V gave up 3 bases and J gave up 4 bases, with 14 bases separating them. The CDR3 runs 15 residues. From germline, CDR1 is SGDLS and CDR2 YYNGEE. The CDR3 bases are TGTGCCAGCAGCGCAGGAGTTACCCAGAATCAGCCCCAGCATTTT. This sequence encodes CASSAGVTQNQPQHF.

This clone was counted a few times. The rearrangement links TRBV10-1 to TRBJ2-1; 14 bases align to TRBD2. This CDR3 has 18 residues. V dropped 4 bases and J dropped 2; count of bases not matched to a gene: 7. Germline V gene sequence: CDR1 WNHNN, CDR2 SYGVQD (reference sequence). CDR3 in amino acids: CASSGLAGGDGAYNEQFF. CDR3 bases: TGCGCCAGCAGTGGACTAGCGGGAGGGGACGGTGCCTACAATGAGCAGTTCTTC.

This chain links TRBV29-1 with TRBJ2-1; D could derive from TRBD1 or TRBD2 (6 bases each). V was cut by 5 bases and J by 13 bases, with 21 bases left in between. Germline-derived CDR1 and CDR2 are SQVTM and ANQGSEA. The CDR3 totals 13 residues. CDR3 in amino acids: CSVSQNTRGEQFF. CDR3 DNA sequence: TGCAGCGTTTCCCAGAACACTAGGGGGGAACAGTTCTTC.

The V and J genes are TRBV10-3 and TRBJ2-3, with 9 bases matching TRBD2. Germline assignment: CDR1 ENHRY and CDR2 SYGVKD. V was pared by 2 bases and J by 6 bases, with 6 bases of the junction left unmatched. The CDR3 is 15 amino acids. In DNA form, the CDR3 reads TGTGCCATCAGTGAGGGCGGGAGGGCCGTGGATACGCAGTATTTT. Its protein is CAISEGGRAVDTQYF.

V and J are TRBV5-3 and TRBJ1-2, with 10 nucleotides matching TRBD1. TRBV5-3 is designated an ORF whose function remains uncertain. The CDR3 contains 18 residues. V lost 6 bases and J lost 0; bases outside the gene matches: 14. In DNA form, the CDR3 reads TGTGCCAGAACCTCAGGTGGGGACAGGGGCCACTCTAACTATGGCTACACCTTC. This codes for CARTSGGDRGHSNYGYTF.

The chain uses TRBV6-5 and TRBJ1-1; D is perhaps TRBD1 (6 bases). The CDR3 loop spans 15 amino acids. Germline lookup yields CDR1 MNHEY and CDR2 SVGAGI. V lost 0 bases to trimming and J lost 0 bases, with 8 bases between them. The CDR3 loop reads CASSYSGAMNTEAFF. CDR3 bases: TGTGCCAGCAGTTACTCGGGGGCGATGAACACTGAAGCTTTCTTT.

The V call is TRBV4-3, the J call TRBJ1-2; D unresolved. Germline CDR1 reads LGHNA; CDR2 reads YSLEER. The CDR3 sequence is 15 residues long. The V end was cut by 0 bases, the J end by 7 bases, with 15 bases between. The CDR3 sequence: CASSQEVMVSGGYTF. The CDR3 coding sequence is TGCGCCAGCAGCCAAGAGGTTATGGTAAGCGGTGGCTACACCTTC.

V and J are TRBV7-2 and TRBJ1-5; unclear D gene. This CDR3 has 13 amino acids. Germline CDR1 and CDR2: SGHTA and FQGNSA. V lost 1 base and J 4 bases, leaving 5 bases between the germline ends. CDR3 coding DNA: TGTGCCAGCAGCTTAGGAATAAATCAGCCCCAGCATTTT. Amino acid sequence: CASSLGINQPQHF.

The chain links TRBV7-3 to TRBJ1-2, with 10 bases fitting TRBD1. The length of the CDR3 is 14 residues. The germline V gene has CDR1 SGHTA and CDR2 FQGTGA. V was clipped by 3 bases and J by 3 bases; unmatched bases: 1. The CDR3 spells CASSLTGGYYGYTF. The CDR3 DNA sequence: TGTGCCAGCAGCTTGACAGGGGGCTACTATGGCTACACCTTC.

The chain links TRBV29-1 to TRBJ1-2; the D gene is possibly TRBD1 (6 bases). CDR3 size: 13 residues. Trimming stripped 4 bases from V and 3 bases from J, with 12 bases between. Germline CDR1 and CDR2: SQVTM and ANQGSEA. The CDR3 is CSVGQGNHYGYTF. CDR3 nucleotides: TGCAGCGTTGGGCAGGGGAATCACTATGGCTACACCTTC.

The rearrangement joins TRBV30 to TRBJ2-7; D is perhaps TRBD2 (6 bases). CDR1 is GTSNPN, CDR2 SVGIG, per germline (reference sequence). This CDR3 spans 14 amino acids. V shed 4 bases and J shed 3 bases, with 16 bases lying between them. The chain's CDR3 is CAWIGGSSYYEQYF. The CDR3 bases are TGTGCCTGGATCGGGGGTAGCTCGTACTACGAGCAGTACTTC.

V and J are TRBV6-1 and TRBJ1-5, with unresolved D. The CDR3 has 14 amino acids. From germline, CDR1 is MNHNS and CDR2 SASEGT. V gave up 5 bases and J gave up 0 bases, with 8 bases separating them. The DNA for the CDR3 is TGTGCCAGCAGTTCTAGTTATAGCAATCAGCCCCAGCATTTT. Its translation is CASSSSYSNQPQHF.

This rearrangement joins TRBV11-2 to TRBJ2-7; 9 nucleotides match TRBD1. There are 16 residues in the CDR3. Germline V gene sequence: CDR1 SGHAT, CDR2 FQNNGV. Trimming took 1 base from V and 0 from J; bases not matched to a gene: 4. The CDR3 reads CASSLGRQGDSYEQYF. The CDR3 DNA reads TGTGCCAGCAGCTTAGGGCGACAGGGGGACTCCTACGAGCAGTACTTC.

This chain links TRBV18 with TRBJ2-5, with 8 positions matching TRBD2. Trimming removed 2 bases from V and 2 bases from J; junction bases left unmatched: 4. Germline V gene sequence: CDR1 KGHSH, CDR2 LQKENI. The CDR3 spans 15 residues. The CDR3 nucleotides are TGTGCCAGCTCACCATACGGGGGGGCACAAGAGACCCAGTACTTC. Translated, it gives CASSPYGGAQETQYF.

This clone appeared a single time. The chain recombines TRBV2 with TRBJ1-5; 7 bases align to TRBD1. Trimming took 5 bases from V and 3 from J; bases not matched to a gene: 10. This CDR3 has 16 amino acids. Germline V gives CDR1 SNHLY, CDR2 FYNNEI. CDR3 sequence (DNA): TGTGCCAGCAGTTTCTCCCCGGGACAGATCAATCAGCCCCAGCATTTT. Its protein product is CASSFSPGQINQPQHF.

This chain uses TRBV6-5 with TRBJ2-3; D unresolved. V lost 9 bases and J lost 0, with 4 bases in between. The CDR3 extends over 11 amino acids. CDR1 is MNHEY and CDR2 is SVGAGI in the germline V gene. The CDR3 DNA follows: TGTGCCAGTCGGAGCACAGATACGCAGTATTTT. Its translation: CASRSTDTQYF.

This clone was detected a few times. The rearrangement joins TRBV9 to TRBJ2-7; 10 bases agree with TRBD2. Germline values: CDR1 SGDLS, CDR2 YYNGEE. This CDR3 comprises 16 residues. V lost 3 bases, J lost 4 bases, and 10 bases stayed unmatched. CDR3 bases: TGTGCCAGCAGCGGCCGAGGAGCGGGGGGGCCGTACGAGCAGTACTTC. This translates into CASSGRGAGGPYEQYF.

The count of this clone is one. J is TRBJ1-2 and V is TRBV30; 10 nucleotides agree with TRBD1. Germline CDR1 reads GTSNPN; CDR2 reads SVGIG (reference sequence). This CDR3 spans 14 amino acids. The V gene end was trimmed by 0 bases and the J gene end by 8 bases; junction bases not matched to a gene: 6. The CDR3 nucleotides read TGTGCCTGGAGTGTTACGGACAGGGGGGACGGCTACACCTTC. This encodes CAWSVTDRGDGYTF. The full variable domain, its missing parts supplied by reference TRBV30 and TRBJ1-2, is SQTIHQWPATLVQPVGSPLSLECTVEGTSNPNLYWYRQAAGRGLQLLFYSVGIGQISSEVPQNLSASRPQDRQFILSSKKLLLSDSGFYLCAWSVTDRGDGYTFGSGTRLTVV.

This rearrangement joins TRBV6-5 to TRBJ1-2; 10 bases are a match to TRBD1. Trimming removed 5 bases from V and 8 bases from J; junction bases left unmatched: 11. The CDR3 covers 15 residues. Germline V CDR1 and CDR2: MNHEY, SVGAGI. The CDR3 nucleotides are TGTGCCAGCAGTCAATCGGGACAGGGGCTCTGGGGCTACACCTTC. The encoded protein is CASSQSGQGLWGYTF.